Listed here are 28 T cell receptor beta chains from one sample, sequenced in a study of blood T cell repertoires in COVID-19. Data came from immunoSEQ multiplex PCR; TCRdb stores just in-frame clones and leaves some out. The data contain 170,000 or so clones, 85% of them singletons. The source material was PBMCs or T cells enriched from blood (not recorded which). The receptors shown here come from a man aged 35 to 55 who had recovered from COVID-19.

The chain is built from TRBV3-1 (or the pseudogene TRBV3-2) and TRBJ2-2; a weak D match, TRBD2 (5 bases). V was trimmed by 6 bases and J by 5 bases, leaving 7 bases between them. The CDR3 totals 12 residues. Germline CDR1 and CDR2: LGHDT and YNNKEL (reference sequence). The CDR3 sequence: CASRGSTGELFF. The DNA of the CDR3 is TGTGCCAGCAGGGGGAGTACCGGGGAGCTGTTTTTT.

The chain has TRBV10-3 and TRBJ1-2, with D perhaps TRBD1 (5 bases). The V end lost 3 bases, the J end lost 5 bases, and 10 bases lay between the germline ends. The CDR3 extends over 13 amino acids. Germline CDR1 is ENHRY and CDR2 is SYGVKD. The CDR3 DNA follows: TGTGCCATCAGTGAAGGGGCAGGGTATGGCTACACCTTC. Amino acids: CAISEGAGYGYTF.

This clone was detected only a few times. V gene TRBV7-8 combines with J gene TRBJ1-5, with TRBD1 matching 9 bases. This CDR3 comprises 16 residues. The V gene end was trimmed by 5 bases and the J gene end by 1 base; junction bases not matched to a gene: 6. The germline gives CDR1 SGHVS, CDR2 FQNEAQ. The chain's CDR3 is CASSPLGQGSNQPQHF. The DNA for the CDR3 is TGTGCCAGCAGCCCCTTGGGACAGGGAAGCAATCAGCCCCAGCATTTT.

This clone was seen a handful of times. J is TRBJ2-2 and V is TRBV5-1; 8 bases line up with TRBD2. Germline CDR1 and CDR2: SGHRS and YFSETQ. The trim removed 2 bases at V and 5 bases at J, leaving 5 bases unmatched. The CDR3 consists of 15 residues. The CDR3 DNA reads TGCGCCAGCAGCTTTACGACTAGCGCAACCGGGGAGCTGTTTTTT. It yields the protein CASSFTTSATGELFF.

CDR3 DNA sequence: TGTGCCATCAGTGATAGACAGGGATTTGGAGAAAAACTGTTTTTT. The encoded protein is CAISDRQGFGEKLFF. The chain links TRBV10-3 to TRBJ1-4, with 7 bases lining up with TRBD1. This CDR3 has 15 residues. Germline trimming cut 3 bases from V and 8 bases from J; bases unmatched to any gene: 9. Germline assignment: CDR1 ENHRY and CDR2 SYGVKD.

The genes are TRBV30 and TRBJ2-7; 10 bases map to TRBD1. The junction had 16 bases not matched to a gene; V was cut back by 2 bases and J by 3 bases. This CDR3 spans 18 amino acids. Germline V lookup: CDR1 GTSNPN, CDR2 SVGIG (reference sequence). This chain's CDR3 is CAWSRGQGLSSSRYEQYF. The CDR3 region has the DNA TGTGCCTGGAGTAGGGGACAGGGGCTGTCCTCTAGTCGCTACGAGCAGTACTTC.

The rearrangement joins TRBV6-1 to TRBJ1-2; 7 bases are a match to TRBD1. The germline V gene has CDR1 MNHNS and CDR2 SASEGT. The V gene end was trimmed by 3 bases and the J gene end by 4 bases; junction bases not matched to a gene: 8. The CDR3 is 15 amino acids. CDR3 region: CASSDMSGQPYGYTF. CDR3 bases: TGTGCCAGCAGTGACATGTCGGGACAGCCCTATGGCTACACCTTC.

This clone was found once. This chain joins TRBV5-8 and TRBJ2-5; D may be TRBD1 (5 bases). V was shortened by 0 bases and J by 5 bases, with 17 bases between the two germline ends. Germline values: CDR1 SGHTS, CDR2 YDEGEE. This CDR3 has 16 amino acids. In nucleotides, the CDR3 is TGTGCCAGCAGCTTGGGCCAGGGAACCCTAAGGGAGACCCAGTACTTC. The encoded protein is CASSLGQGTLRETQYF.

This chain uses TRBV5-1 with TRBJ2-2; maybe TRBD2 (5 bases). The CDR3 is 15 amino acids. The germline V and J ends were trimmed by 3 bases and 3 bases, with 12 bases remaining between them. Germline loops: CDR1 SGHRS, CDR2 YFSETQ. Written as DNA, the CDR3 is TGCGCCAGCAGCTGGCGGGCCGGGGACACCGGGGAGCTGTTTTTT. Translation: CASSWRAGDTGELFF.

V and J are TRBV5-1 and TRBJ2-2; D unresolved. The V end lost 1 base, the J end lost 4 bases, and 5 bases lay between the germline ends. The germline V gene encodes CDR1 SGHRS and CDR2 YFSETQ. The CDR3 loop spans 13 amino acids. CDR3 amino acids: CASSLTATGELFF. The CDR3 region has the DNA TGCGCCAGCAGCTTGACAGCCACCGGGGAGCTGTTTTTT.

The chain has TRBV10-3 and TRBJ1-2, with a tentative D call TRBD1 (6 bases). Germline loops: CDR1 ENHRY, CDR2 SYGVKD. This CDR3 has 16 amino acids. V dropped 4 bases and J dropped 4 bases, with 19 bases sitting between them. CDR3 loop: CAISVYRTAESYGYTF. CDR3 coding DNA: TGTGCCATCAGTGTATATCGGACAGCTGAGAGCTATGGCTACACCTTC.

This clone has just a few counts. The chain is built from TRBV7-9 and TRBJ1-3; D possibly corresponds to TRBD1 (6 bases). Germline CDR1 SEHNR, CDR2 FQNEAQ (reference sequence). The CDR3 contains 19 residues. Trimming cost V 1 base and J 0 bases, with 19 bases left between them. CDR3 nucleotide sequence: TGTGCCAGCAGCTTAGGGCCCCGGAGTTGGACAGACTCTGGAAACACCATATATTTT. Encoded protein: CASSLGPRSWTDSGNTIYF.

This CDR3 reads CSVEHRPYGYTF. The DNA for the CDR3 is TGCAGCGTTGAACACAGGCCCTATGGCTACACCTTC. V is TRBV29-1 and J is TRBJ1-2; D perhaps matches TRBD1 (5 bases). Germline V gives CDR1 SQVTM, CDR2 ANQGSEA. Trimming took off 2 bases at V and 4 bases at J, with 8 bases between the two ends. The CDR3 runs 12 residues.

The chain carries TRBV11-3 and TRBJ2-5, with a tentative D call TRBD1 (6 bases). Germline lookup yields CDR1 SGHNT and CDR2 YENEEA. V dropped 5 bases and J dropped 5 bases, with 24 bases sitting between them. The CDR3 extends over 17 amino acids. The CDR3 loop reads CASSPRGSGLGVETQYF. CDR3 bases: TGTGCCAGCAGCCCTAGGGGGTCAGGGCTCGGGGTGGAGACCCAGTACTTC. Using reference TRBV11-3 and TRBJ2-5 for the parts outside the CDR3, the full variable domain is EAGVVQSPRYKIIEKKQPVAFWCNPISGHNTLYWYLQNLGQGPELLIRYENEEAVDDSQLPKDRFSAERLKGVDSTLKIQPAELGDSAVYLCASSPRGSGLGVETQYFGPGTRLLVL.

In this sample, this clone turned up once. The chain joins TRBV14 to TRBJ1-2; the match to TRBD1 covers 8 bases. CDR3 length equals 14 residues. Germline assignment: CDR1 SGHDN and CDR2 FVKESK. The trim removed 4 bases at V and 3 bases at J, leaving 4 bases unmatched. CDR3 sequence reads: CASSLKQGDYGYTF. The CDR3 DNA follows: TGTGCCAGCAGCCTCAAACAGGGGGACTATGGCTACACCTTC.

This clone was detected once. V is TRBV30 and J is TRBJ1-2; D unclear. Germline V gene data show CDR1 as GTSNPN and CDR2 as SVGIG (reference sequence). This CDR3 comprises 14 residues. V was trimmed by 1 base and J by 3 bases, leaving 12 bases between them. In DNA, the CDR3 is TGTGCCTGGAGTGAGGCAGGAACGTACTATGGCTACACCTTC. It translates to CAWSEAGTYYGYTF.

This rearrangement joins TRBV30 to TRBJ2-2; no clear D. Germline loops: CDR1 GTSNPN, CDR2 SVGIG (reference sequence). The CDR3 has 12 residues. The V end lost 4 bases, the J end lost 4 bases, and 7 bases lay between the germline ends. In DNA, the CDR3 is TGTGCCTGGAACTTTATCACCGGGGAGCTGTTTTTT. Translating it yields CAWNFITGELFF.

The chain joins TRBV24-1 to TRBJ2-7; D perhaps matches TRBD1 (5 bases). V gave up 0 bases and J gave up 6 bases, with 8 bases separating them. This CDR3 contains 13 residues. CDR1 and CDR2 from the germline V gene are KGHDR and SFDVKD. The CDR3 nucleotides read TGTGCCACCAGTGATTTGTCAGGGCTCGAGCAGTACTTC. Translation: CATSDLSGLEQYF.

The chain has TRBV15 and TRBJ2-4, with 8 bases identical to TRBD2. V shed 0 bases, J shed 0 bases, and the junction held 1 base outside the gene matches. CDR1 is LNHNV and CDR2 is YYDKDF in the germline V gene (reference sequence). The CDR3 consists of 16 residues. The CDR3 coding sequence is TGTGCCACCAGCAGAGATCGGGGGGGAGCCAAAAACATTCAGTACTTC. As protein: CATSRDRGGAKNIQYF.

The chain is built from TRBV30 and TRBJ1-5; D is unresolved. Germline V gene sequence: CDR1 GTSNPN, CDR2 SVGIG (reference sequence). The CDR3 has 14 amino acids. V lost 1 base to trimming and J lost 2 bases, with 9 bases between them. DNA for the CDR3: TGTGCCTGGAGTGCCCAGGTGCGCAATCAGCCCCAGCATTTT. Its translation: CAWSAQVRNQPQHF.

V is TRBV12-5 and J is TRBJ1-2, with D uncertain. V shed 0 bases and J shed 8 bases, with 10 bases lying between them. The CDR3 length is 13 residues. Per germline, CDR1 LGHNT and CDR2 FRNRAP. Here the CDR3 DNA reads TGTGCTAGTGGTTTGGTTACCGGGTACGGCTACACCTTC. Translation: CASGLVTGYGYTF. The entire variable domain, with the rest obtained from reference TRBV12-5 and TRBJ1-2, is as follows: DARVTQTPRHKVTEMGQEVTMRCQPILGHNTVFWYRQTMMQGLELLAYFRNRAPLDDSGMPKDRFSAEMPDATLATLKIQPSEPRDSAVYFCASGLVTGYGYTFGSGTRLTVV.

The chain links TRBV12-5 to TRBJ2-6; no definite D call. The CDR3 has 15 amino acids. Germline lookup yields CDR1 LGHNT and CDR2 FRNRAP. V was pared by 2 bases and J by 1 base, with 6 bases between. Written as DNA, the CDR3 is TGTGCTAGTGGTTTGTTCCCTTCTGGGGCCAACGTCCTGACTTTC. Protein sequence: CASGLFPSGANVLTF.

This chain links TRBV5-4 with TRBJ2-3; TRBD2 matches at 11 bases. V shed 4 bases, J shed 5 bases, and the junction held 9 bases outside the gene matches. The germline V gene has CDR1 SGHNT and CDR2 YYREEE (reference sequence). The CDR3 sequence is 16 residues long. CDR3 loop: CASSPVAGGPGDTQYF. In nucleotides, the CDR3 is TGTGCCAGCAGCCCTGTAGCGGGGGGGCCCGGAGATACGCAGTATTTT. The whole variable domain, remainder taken from reference TRBV5-4 and TRBJ2-3, is ETGVTQSPTHLIKTRGQQVTLRCSSQSGHNTVSWYQQALGQGPQFIFQYYREEENGRGNFPPRFSGLQFPNYSSELNVNALELDDSALYLCASSPVAGGPGDTQYFGPGTRLTVL.

The genes are TRBV6-5 and TRBJ1-2; D remains unclear. The CDR3 contains 13 residues. The germline V gene encodes CDR1 MNHEY and CDR2 SVGAGI. V was cut by 2 bases and J by 6 bases, with 10 bases left in between. The CDR3 DNA is TGTGCCAGCAGTTACCTTGCCACTGATGGCTACACCTTC. It is translated as CASSYLATDGYTF.

This clone was found a few times. This chain joins TRBV5-1 and TRBJ1-1, with D possibly TRBD1 on 6 matching bases. Germline assignment: CDR1 SGHRS and CDR2 YFSETQ. The V gene lost 1 base and the J gene lost 6 bases, with 19 bases spanning the gap. CDR3 length equals 16 residues. CDR3 in DNA: TGCGCCAGCAGCTTGAGCGGGGGCAATGTGCGCGCTGAAGCTTTCTTT. Translating it yields CASSLSGGNVRAEAFF.

The CDR3 nucleotides are TGTGCCAGCAGTGAAGGTCGGGGGGGTGTTGGCTACACCTTC. Its translation: CASSEGRGGVGYTF. V is TRBV2 and J is TRBJ1-2; D possibly corresponds to TRBD1 (5 bases). The CDR3 consists of 14 residues. Trimming left V 1 base short and J 7 bases short, with 13 bases between. Germline-derived CDR1 and CDR2 are SNHLY and FYNNEI.

The chain employs TRBV9 and TRBJ2-3; D may be TRBD2 (6 bases). The CDR3 extends over 15 amino acids. V gave up 0 bases and J gave up 3 bases, with 11 bases separating them. Germline V gene lookup returns CDR1 SGDLS and CDR2 YYNGEE. In DNA, the CDR3 is TGTGCCAGCAGCGTAGAACCCGGGAGAACAGATACGCAGTATTTT. Translated: CASSVEPGRTDTQYF.

This rearrangement joins TRBV10-2 to TRBJ1-6; the D gene is possibly TRBD1 (6 bases). Germline V gene lookup returns CDR1 WSHSY and CDR2 SAAADI. The CDR3 covers 14 residues. V dropped 7 bases and J dropped 5 bases, with 12 bases sitting between them. The CDR3 loop is CASNTGFDNSPLHF. For the CDR3, the DNA is TGCGCCAGCAATACAGGGTTCGATAATTCACCCCTCCACTTT.